One sample yielded the 17 T cell receptor beta chains listed below, sequenced in a study of memory CD4+ T cells and cytomegalovirus serostatus. TCRdb keeps only in-frame clones here, not all; method: immunoSEQ multiplex PCR. The repertoire holds tens of thousands of clones, roughly 80% seen once, with 0.65% to 0.85% in the top ten. Single viable CD3+CD4+CD8-CD45RO+ cells were sorted as the memory CD4+ T cells. The material sequenced was memory CD4+ T cells from blood. The receptors were sampled from an adult in good health and CMV-seronegative.

This chain connects TRBV5-6 to TRBJ1-1; D call uncertain. Germline lookup yields CDR1 SGHDT and CDR2 YYEEEE. Trimming took off 0 bases at V and 7 bases at J, with 10 bases between the two ends. The CDR3 runs 13 residues. DNA of the CDR3: TGTGCCAGCAGCTTGGGGCCCACGGGTGAAGCTTTCTTT. Translated, it gives CASSLGPTGEAFF.

The chain has TRBV2 and TRBJ2-5; tentative D call: TRBD2 (7 bases). In germline, CDR1 is SNHLY, CDR2 FYNNEI. Trimming pared 7 bases from V and 5 bases from J, leaving 14 bases between. The CDR3 has 13 residues. The CDR3, as DNA: TGTGCCAGCAAGGGCGGGGGCTTTGAGACCCAGTACTTC. Encoded protein: CASKGGGFETQYF. Variable domain in full (rest from reference TRBV2 and TRBJ2-5): EPEVTQTPSHQVTQMGQEVILRCVPISNHLYFYWYRQILGQKVEFLVSFYNNEISEKSEIFDDQFSVERPDGSNFTLKIRSTKLEDSAMYFCASKGGGFETQYFGPGTRLLVL.

The chain recombines TRBV2 with TRBJ2-1, with TRBD2 identical over 10 bases. The CDR3 has 16 residues. The germline V gene has CDR1 SNHLY and CDR2 FYNNEI. Germline trimming cut 6 bases from V and 2 bases from J; bases unmatched to any gene: 7. The CDR3 DNA is TGTGCCAGCAGCCCCCTGAGCGGGGGGGCCTACAATGAGCAGTTCTTC. It codes for CASSPLSGGAYNEQFF.

This clone is a singleton in its sample. The chain carries TRBV5-4 and TRBJ1-1; D not resolved. Trimming took off 2 bases at V and 0 bases at J, with 2 bases between the two ends. CDR1 and CDR2 from the germline V gene are SGHNT and YYREEE (reference sequence). There are 12 residues in the CDR3. This CDR3 reads CASSFLNTEAFF. CDR3 in DNA: TGTGCCAGCAGCTTTCTGAACACTGAAGCTTTCTTT.

The rearrangement links TRBV5-6 to TRBJ1-1; D is perhaps TRBD1 (6 bases). The CDR3 extends over 16 amino acids. Germline CDR1 is SGHDT and CDR2 is YYEEEE. Trimming took 4 bases from V and 0 from J, leaving 16 bases between them. The CDR3 DNA is TGTGCCAGCAGCCCAGAAACCGGACAGATGAACACTGAAGCTTTCTTT. Translating it yields CASSPETGQMNTEAFF.

The CDR3 reads CAWGGWGNQPQHF. CDR3 DNA sequence: TGTGCATGGGGGGGTTGGGGAAATCAGCCCCAGCATTTT. V is TRBV6-5 and J is TRBJ1-5; perhaps TRBD1 as D (5 bases). Germline CDR1 MNHEY, CDR2 SVGAGI. The CDR3 has 13 amino acids.

J is TRBJ2-7 and V is TRBV10-2; no clear D gene. V was pared by 0 bases and J by 4 bases, with 13 bases between. Germline values: CDR1 WSHSY, CDR2 SAAADI. The CDR3 spans 15 residues. The CDR3 sequence is CASSESSGIRYEQYF. The DNA of the CDR3 is TGCGCCAGCAGTGAGTCTTCCGGCATAAGGTACGAGCAGTACTTC.

The genes are TRBV4-1 and TRBJ2-5; D is unclear. Trimming took 1 base from V and 6 from J, leaving 12 bases between them. The CDR3 covers 14 residues. Germline V lookup: CDR1 MGHRA, CDR2 YSYEKL. The DNA of the CDR3 is TGCGCCAGCAGCCAAGCGGGTTCTTGGCAGACCCAGTACTTC. Translated: CASSQAGSWQTQYF.

This chain connects TRBV6-4 to TRBJ1-6; possible D gene TRBD1, 5 bases. The V end was cut by 5 bases, the J end by 6 bases, with 11 bases between. Germline V gene sequence: CDR1 MRHNA, CDR2 SNTAGT. The CDR3 runs to 14 residues. CDR3 protein: CASSYLGLNSPLHF. The CDR3 DNA reads TGTGCCAGCAGTTACCTGGGACTTAATTCACCCCTCCACTTT.

The rearrangement joins TRBV7-2 to TRBJ1-1; D possibly corresponds to TRBD1 (6 bases). The CDR3 is made up of 14 amino acids. The V end was cut by 5 bases, the J end by 6 bases, with 16 bases between. Per the germline V gene, CDR1 is SGHTA and CDR2 is FQGNSA. Written as DNA, the CDR3 is TGTGCCAGCAGCACCACACAGGGTGTTCCTGAAGCTTTCTTT. This translates into CASSTTQGVPEAFF.

The chain couples TRBV6-1 to TRBJ1-1, with D uncertain. Germline CDR1 MNHNS, CDR2 SASEGT. V lost 7 bases to trimming and J lost 1 base, with 4 bases between them. The CDR3 consists of 11 residues. CDR3 nucleotide sequence: TGTGCCAGCAAACCGAACACTGAAGCTTTCTTT. Its translation: CASKPNTEAFF.

The chain couples TRBV5-8 to TRBJ2-7; no clear D gene. This CDR3 spans 13 amino acids. Between the trimmed V and J ends, which lost 6 bases and 6 bases, there was a span of 16 bases. Looked up from germline, CDR1 is SGHTS and CDR2 is YDEGEE. The CDR3 DNA reads TGTGCCAGCAACCAAGACCGCTTCCGCGAGCAGTACTTC. Amino acids: CASNQDRFREQYF.

The chain joins TRBV19 to TRBJ2-2, with D hard to call. Trimming removed 7 bases from V and 1 base from J, with 7 bases in between. The CDR3 loop spans 13 amino acids. Per the germline V gene, CDR1 is LNHDA and CDR2 is SQIVND (reference sequence). This CDR3 is CASTVGNTGELFF. CDR3 DNA: TGTGCCAGTACAGTGGGGAACACCGGGGAGCTGTTTTTT.

V gene TRBV5-1 combines with J gene TRBJ1-1; 7 bases align to TRBD1. Germline V lookup: CDR1 SGHRS, CDR2 YFSETQ. The CDR3 covers 12 residues. Unmatched junction bases numbered 0, after V lost 0 bases and J lost 7 bases. CDR3 nucleotide sequence: TGCGCCAGCAGCTTGGGACAGGGTGAAGCTTTCTTT. It codes for CASSLGQGEAFF.

This sequence joins TRBV9 and TRBJ2-1, with D uncertain. The CDR3 consists of 12 residues. V lost 5 bases, J lost 1 base, and 4 bases lay in between. CDR1 and CDR2 from the germline V gene are SGDLS and YYNGEE. CDR3: CASRGSYNEQFF. Here the CDR3 DNA reads TGTGCCAGCAGGGGATCCTACAATGAGCAGTTCTTC.

The rearrangement links TRBV5-1 to TRBJ1-4, with TRBD1 as a possible D gene (5 bases). CDR3 length equals 15 residues. Germline CDR1 reads SGHRS; CDR2 reads YFSETQ. The ends were cut back, 1 base at V and 8 bases at J, with 15 bases in the middle. Here the CDR3 DNA reads TGCGCCAGCAGCTTGATGGGGACCAAGGGGGAAAAACTGTTTTTT. It is translated as CASSLMGTKGEKLFF.

The chain recombines TRBV6-5 with TRBJ1-1, with a tentative D call TRBD1 (5 bases). Germline assignment: CDR1 MNHEY and CDR2 SVGAGI. CDR3 length: 15 residues. Trimming cost V 6 bases and J 4 bases, with 18 bases left between them. The CDR3 nucleotides read TGTGCCAGCAGCCCTTTCCCCCAGGGACTCACTGAAGCTTTCTTT. Its protein is CASSPFPQGLTEAFF.